Here is one T cell receptor (beta chain) with its context. This CDR3 comprises 13 residues. Germline loops: CDR1 SGHRS, CDR2 YFSETQ. The J segment lost 8 bases and the V segment lost 1 base, leaving 3 bases of the junction unmatched. This specimen belongs to a study of blood T cells in healthy people across ages. Primers used in a second PCR of roughly 6 to 11 cycles were a sample-barcoded 5' primer and a J-beta primer mix. TCRdb ran MiXCR on the 5' RACE reads and lists one entry per CDR3 protein. Among roughly 800,000 distinct CDR3 sequences listed, about 62% were seen once. Sequenced material: blood. This TCR derives from a man aged 25-45 years in good health. The rearrangement joins TRBV5-1 to TRBJ2-1; 7 bases are shared with TRBD2. The CDR3 sequence is CASSLRGSYEQFF. The DNA of the CDR3 is TGCGCCAGCAGCTTGCGCGGGAGCTATGAGCAGTTCTTC.